Each of the 24 T cell receptor beta chains below was sequenced from the same sample in a study of blood T cells in healthy people across ages. The use of a sample-barcoded 5' primer and a J-beta primer mix characterized a second PCR of roughly 6 to 11 cycles. TCRdb itself ran the 5' RACE reads through MiXCR, one entry per CDR3 protein. Among about 1.6 million distinct CDR3 sequences listed, roughly a third were seen once. The sequenced sample consisted of blood. All receptors come from a woman aged 25 to 39 in good health.

This clonotype was seen more than once but under ten times. This chain uses TRBV21-1 with TRBJ1-2. TRBV21-1 is noted as a pseudogene. The CDR3 has 14 residues. Here the CDR3 reads CASSQTRLIYGYTF. DNA of the CDR3: TGTGCCAGCAGCCAAACGCGACTCATCTATGGCTACACCTTC.

The table lists this clonotype with a few counts. The chain carries TRBV20-1 and TRBJ1-6; D uncertain. Germline-derived CDR1 and CDR2 are DFQATT and SNEGSKA (reference sequence). The CDR3 is made up of 10 amino acids. The CDR3 loop reads CTGPNSPLHF. CDR3 nucleotides: TGCACTGGCCCCAATTCACCCCTCCACTTT.

The V call is TRBV5-1, the J call TRBJ1-4; weak D call: TRBD1 (6 bases). Germline V gene lookup returns CDR1 SGHRS and CDR2 YFSETQ. The CDR3 has 16 residues. V shed 0 bases and J shed 2 bases, with 11 bases lying between them. The CDR3 sequence: CASSLDRAQTNEKLFF. The CDR3 DNA reads as TGCGCCAGCAGCTTGGACAGGGCGCAGACTAATGAAAAACTGTTTTTT. The whole variable domain, filled in from reference TRBV5-1 and TRBJ1-4, reads KAGVTQTPRYLIKTRGQQVTLSCSPISGHRSVSWYQQTPGQGLQFLFEYFSETQRNKGNFPGRFSGRQFSNSRSEMNVSTLELGDSALYLCASSLDRAQTNEKLFFGSGTQLSVL.

Turning to this clonotype: Sequence at one end of the junction differs from germline and may be a read error. This chain joins TRBV18 and TRBJ2-7; D is tentatively TRBD1 or TRBD2 (5 bases each). The germline CDR1 and CDR2 sequences are KGHSH and LQKENI. The CDR3 has 14 residues. CDR3 loop: CAGSPGRSSYEQYF. The CDR3 DNA sequence: TGTGCCGGCTCACCGGGACGGAGCTCCTACGAGCAGTACTTC.

In DNA form, the CDR3 reads TGCGCCAGCAGCCGGAATACAGCGGGGGGGCCCCAAGAGACCCAGTACTTC. It encodes CASSRNTAGGPQETQYF. The chain carries TRBV4-1 and TRBJ2-5; 10 nucleotides match TRBD2. The germline CDR1 and CDR2 sequences are MGHRA and YSYEKL. V gave up 4 bases and J gave up 1 base; unmatched junction bases: 9. This CDR3 spans 17 amino acids.

This clonotype was detected a few times. The rearrangement joins TRBV9 to TRBJ2-5; 7 bases line up with TRBD2. This CDR3 has 15 amino acids. In germline, CDR1 is SGDLS, CDR2 YYNGEE. The ends lost 4 bases at V and 0 bases at J; junction bases unmatched: 6. The CDR3 coding sequence is TGTGCCAGCAGCTTGGCGGGGGTATACCAAGAGACCCAGTACTTC. This codes for CASSLAGVYQETQYF.

This clonotype showed up just a few times. This chain joins TRBV27 and TRBJ1-6, with D perhaps TRBD1 (5 bases). There are 15 residues in the CDR3. The germline V gene has CDR1 MNHEY and CDR2 SMNVEV (reference sequence). Trimming pared 0 bases from V and 7 bases from J, leaving 10 bases between. CDR3 region: CASSLSGGTNSPLHF. The CDR3 DNA reads as TGTGCCAGCAGTTTATCGGGGGGGACCAATTCACCCCTCCACTTT.

The V and J genes are TRBV7-9 and TRBJ1-2; weak D call: TRBD1 (6 bases). Trimming removed 1 base from V and 2 bases from J, with 11 bases in between. Germline V gives CDR1 SEHNR, CDR2 FQNEAQ (reference sequence). This CDR3 is 15 amino acids long. CDR3 protein: CASSLDGTPNYGYTF. The CDR3 DNA follows: TGTGCCAGCAGCTTAGACGGGACACCCAACTATGGCTACACCTTC.

This clonotype came up a few times. The V gene is TRBV7-2, the J gene TRBJ1-4; D is unclear. The V gene lost 5 bases and the J gene lost 2 bases, with 12 bases spanning the gap. Germline CDR1 SGHTA, CDR2 FQGNSA. The CDR3 has 15 amino acids. The CDR3 nucleotides are TGTGCCAGCAGCCCACGGACTGTCACTAATGAAAAACTGTTTTTT. Residues: CASSPRTVTNEKLFF.

This chain links TRBV7-9 with TRBJ1-4, with 8 bases aligning to TRBD1. Trimming cost V 6 bases and J 8 bases; bases outside gene matches: 11. The germline CDR1 and CDR2 sequences are SEHNR and FQNEAQ (reference sequence). This CDR3 has 15 residues. CDR3 DNA sequence: TGTGCCAGCAGTCGACTACAGGGGGTCGCGGAAAAACTGTTTTTT. This encodes CASSRLQGVAEKLFF. The whole variable domain, filled in from reference TRBV7-9 and TRBJ1-4, reads DTGVSQNPRHKITKRGQNVTFRCDPISEHNRLYWYRQTLGQGPEFLTYFQNEAQLEKSRLLSDRFSAERPKGSFSTLEIQRTEQGDSAMYLCASSRLQGVAEKLFFGSGTQLSVL.

This clonotype was detected a few times. V gene TRBV14 combines with J gene TRBJ2-7; possibly TRBD1 or TRBD2 for D (5 bases each). This CDR3 has 14 residues. The V end was cut by 4 bases, the J end by 2 bases, with 12 bases between. CDR1 is SGHDN, CDR2 FVKESK, per germline. The CDR3 reads CASSPWGSPYEQYF. The CDR3 DNA is TGTGCCAGCAGCCCGTGGGGGAGTCCCTACGAGCAGTACTTC.

In the case of this clonotype: The junction does not match germline at one end; this may be a read error. This chain uses TRBV7-9 with TRBJ2-3; D is possibly TRBD2 (6 bases). This CDR3 is 15 amino acids long. Germline V gene data show CDR1 as SEHNR and CDR2 as FQNEAQ (reference sequence). This CDR3 is CASREPSASTDAQYF. The CDR3 bases are TGTGCCAGCAGAGAGCCTAGCGCAAGCACAGATGCGCAGTATTTT.

The chain is built from TRBV9 and TRBJ2-5, with TRBD2 matching over 7 bases. Germline trimming cut 4 bases from V and 5 bases from J; bases unmatched to any gene: 8. This CDR3 has 14 residues. Germline V gene lookup returns CDR1 SGDLS and CDR2 YYNGEE. The CDR3 sequence is CASSPPQGGETQYF. The CDR3, as DNA: TGTGCCAGCAGCCCCCCTCAGGGAGGGGAGACCCAGTACTTC.

This sequence joins TRBV11-2 and TRBJ2-5; perhaps TRBD2 as D (6 bases). CDR3 length: 17 amino acids. Germline CDR1 and CDR2: SGHAT and FQNNGV. The germline V and J ends were trimmed by 4 bases and 4 bases, with 22 bases remaining between them. The CDR3 sequence: CASSSNAPGEGLETQYF. DNA of the CDR3: TGTGCCAGCAGCTCCAACGCGCCGGGAGAAGGTTTAGAGACCCAGTACTTC.

This rearrangement joins TRBV4-1 to TRBJ1-4; weak D call: TRBD1 (5 bases). V gave up 3 bases and J gave up 6 bases, with 17 bases separating them. CDR3 length equals 16 residues. Germline assignment: CDR1 MGHRA and CDR2 YSYEKL. The CDR3 nucleotides are TGCGCCAGCAGCCAGGCCGGCAGGGTGGGACATGAAAAACTGTTTTTT. As protein: CASSQAGRVGHEKLFF.

This clonotype was seen many times. The chain couples TRBV11-1 to TRBJ2-5; D remains unclear. The CDR3 has 16 residues. Trimming removed 1 base from V and 5 bases from J, with 17 bases in between. CDR1 SGHAT and CDR2 FQDESV come from the germline V gene (reference sequence). In nucleotides, the CDR3 is TGTGCCAGCAGCTTAGGTCTGCAGGTCCAGTGGGAGACCCAGTACTTC. Its translation: CASSLGLQVQWETQYF.

The chain has TRBV29-1 and TRBJ1-4, with 11 bases that match TRBD1. The CDR3 sequence is 15 residues long. V lost 6 bases to trimming and J lost 7 bases; unmatched junction nucleotides: 10. Germline assignment: CDR1 SQVTM and CDR2 ANQGSEA. CDR3 amino acids: CSVAKDRGRAEKLFF. DNA for the CDR3: TGCAGCGTAGCCAAGGACAGGGGGCGGGCTGAAAAACTGTTTTTT.

The V and J genes are TRBV12-3 or TRBV12-4 and TRBJ2-3; TRBD2 matches 14 bases. This CDR3 spans 16 amino acids. Germline trimming cut 3 bases from V and 10 bases from J; bases unmatched to any gene: 9. The CDR3 bases are TGTGCCAGCAGTTTCCGGACTAGCGGGAGGACTAATGCGCAGTATTTT. It specifies CASSFRTSGRTNAQYF.

A few counts support this clonotype. The chain combines TRBV6-6 with TRBJ2-1, with no clear D. The germline CDR1 and CDR2 sequences are MNHNY and SVGAGI (reference sequence). The V and J ends lost 5 bases and 8 bases respectively, with 13 bases between them. This CDR3 is built from 13 residues. The CDR3 protein is CASSDGRWDEQFF. The CDR3 coding sequence is TGTGCCAGCAGTGACGGTCGGTGGGATGAGCAGTTCTTC.

This clonotype has only a few counts. The gene calls are TRBV20-1 and TRBJ1-2, with D possibly matching TRBD1 (5 bases). Per the germline V gene, CDR1 is DFQATT and CDR2 is SNEGSKA (reference sequence). The CDR3 has 12 amino acids. With 6 bases removed from V and 5 bases from J, the gap between germline ends came to 13 bases. The CDR3 nucleotides are TGCAGTGCCGCCGGGACGGAGTATGGCTACACCTTC. Protein product: CSAAGTEYGYTF.

This clonotype was seen a few times. The V call is TRBV5-1, the J call TRBJ2-1; TRBD2 matches at 13 bases. The V and J ends lost 7 bases and 7 bases, in that order; junction bases with no gene match: 5. From germline, CDR1 is SGHRS and CDR2 YFSETQ. The CDR3 loop spans 14 amino acids. The CDR3 region is CASRTSGRGNEQFF. The CDR3 DNA reads TGCGCCAGCCGAACTAGCGGGAGGGGGAATGAGCAGTTCTTC.

This clonotype has a count of ten or more. The chain employs TRBV5-6 and TRBJ2-3; 9 nucleotides line up with TRBD2. Germline loops: CDR1 SGHDT, CDR2 YYEEEE. J was trimmed by 4 bases and V by 1 base; bases with no gene match: 13. CDR3 length equals 18 residues. The CDR3 DNA reads TGTGCCAGCAGCTTGCTTGCGGGGGGGAGCGAAGTGTCAGATACGCAGTATTTT. Translated: CASSLLAGGSEVSDTQYF.

CDR3 coding DNA: TGTGCCAGCAGCCGTTCCAGGGTCGATCGGTATGGCTACACCTTC. Translating it yields CASSRSRVDRYGYTF. The chain recombines TRBV3-1 with TRBJ1-2, with a weak D call TRBD1 (5 bases). CDR1 LGHDT and CDR2 YNNKEL come from the germline V gene (reference sequence). The V end lost 4 bases, the J end lost 5 bases, and 17 bases lay between the germline ends. The CDR3 sequence is 15 residues long. The variable domain in full, completed from reference TRBV3-1 and TRBJ1-2, reads DTAVSQTPKYLVTQMGNDKSIKCEQNLGHDTMYWYKQDSKKFLKIMFSYNNKELIINETVPNRFSPKSPDKAHLNLHINSLELGDSAVYFCASSRSRVDRYGYTFGSGTRLTVV.

The chain uses TRBV7-9 and TRBJ2-4, with 7 bases lining up with TRBD2. The CDR3 is made up of 15 amino acids. CDR1 and CDR2 (germline): SEHNR, FQNEAQ (reference sequence). Losses at the gene ends were 5 bases for V and 0 bases for J; bases not matched to a gene: 4. This CDR3 reads CASSLSGAAKNIQYF. CDR3 DNA: TGTGCCAGCAGCCTGAGCGGGGCAGCCAAAAACATTCAGTACTTC.